This TCR beta chain was recovered during a study of CD8 T cells in Susac syndrome. Study-wide results and caveats: Clonal expansion was not seen in any Susac syndrome CD4+ T cell repertoire.

Germline CDR1 is DFQATT and CDR2 is SNEGSKA (reference sequence). This CDR3 has 17 residues. V lost 6 bases and J 10 bases, leaving 30 bases between the germline ends. About 0.5 to 1 ug RNA was reverse transcribed with random hexamers. The method of amplification for TCR beta CDR3 was immunoSEQ multiplex PCR, covering 54 Vbeta and 13 Jbeta. TCRdb re-analysed the immunoSEQ multiplex PCR reads in MiXCR, keeping a single row per CDR3 protein. The data hold over 130,000 distinct CDR3 sequences, with about 95% observed a single time. Worth noting for this clonotype: The antigen is unknown.

Blood CD8+ and CD4+ T cells underwent high-throughput TCR beta sequencing. Sequenced sample: CD4+ T cells from PBMCs. The clonotype was recovered from a human donor with Susac syndrome. V is TRBV20-1 and J is TRBJ1-4; D call uncertain. For the CDR3, the DNA is TGCAGTGCAAACCCCGGAGGGTTGGGCAAGAAAGCAGTAAAACTGTTTTTT. It codes for CSANPGGLGKKAVKLFF.